The present entry profiles one T cell receptor beta chain with its context. Its specificity is unknown. The record originates from a study of blood T cells in healthy people across ages. Broader study findings: There was a strong correlation between TCR beta diversity and naive T cell percentage. While age rose, TCR beta diversity per million T cells dropped in a roughly linear way.

The authors isolated at least 6 million PBMCs per sample. Primed by a sample-barcoded 5' primer and a J-beta primer mix, a second PCR proceeded for 7 to 11 cycles. TCRdb ran MiXCR on the 5' RACE reads and lists one entry per CDR3 protein. The sample holds about 970,000 distinct CDR3 sequences, roughly 51% seen once. The material sequenced was blood. This TCR was sampled from a woman aged 55-75 years in good health.

CDR3 nucleotide sequence: TGCGCCAGCAGCTTGGGTGGAGCGGGGGACCCACGTGGGCAGTTCTTC. Protein: CASSLGGAGDPRGQFF. V and J are TRBV5-1 and TRBJ2-1, with 8 bases aligning to TRBD2. Looked up from germline, CDR1 is SGHRS and CDR2 is YFSETQ. The CDR3 covers 16 residues. Trimming removed 0 bases from V and 12 bases from J; junction bases left unmatched: 14. Using reference TRBV5-1 and TRBJ2-1 for the parts outside the CDR3, the full variable domain is KAGVTQTPRYLIKTRGQQVTLSCSPISGHRSVSWYQQTPGQGLQFLFEYFSETQRNKGNFPGRFSGRQFSNSRSEMNVSTLELGDSALYLCASSLGGAGDPRGQFFGPGTRLTVL.